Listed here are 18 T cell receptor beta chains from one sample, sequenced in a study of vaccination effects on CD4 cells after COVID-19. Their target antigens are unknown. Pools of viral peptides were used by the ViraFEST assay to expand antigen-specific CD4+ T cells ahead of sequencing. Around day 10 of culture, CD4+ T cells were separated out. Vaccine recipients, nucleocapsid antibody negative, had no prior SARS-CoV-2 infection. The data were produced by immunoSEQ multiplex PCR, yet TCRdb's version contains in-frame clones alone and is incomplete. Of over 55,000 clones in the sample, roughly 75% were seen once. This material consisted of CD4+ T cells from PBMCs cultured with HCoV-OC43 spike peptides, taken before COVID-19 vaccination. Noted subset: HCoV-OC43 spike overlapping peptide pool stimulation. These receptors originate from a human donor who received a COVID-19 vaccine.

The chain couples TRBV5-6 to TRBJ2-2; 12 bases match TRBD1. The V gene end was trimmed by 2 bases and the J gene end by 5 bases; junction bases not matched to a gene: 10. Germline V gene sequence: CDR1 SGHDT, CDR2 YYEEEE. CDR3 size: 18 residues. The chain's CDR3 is CASSLPGQGARWTGELFF. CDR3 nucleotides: TGTGCCAGCAGCTTACCGGGACAGGGGGCTCGATGGACCGGGGAGCTGTTTTTT. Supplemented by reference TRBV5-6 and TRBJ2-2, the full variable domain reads DAGVTQSPTHLIKTRGQQVTLRCSPKSGHDTVSWYQQALGQGPQFIFQYYEEEERQRGNFPDRFSGHQFPNYSSELNVNALLLGDSALYLCASSLPGQGARWTGELFFGEGSRLTVL.

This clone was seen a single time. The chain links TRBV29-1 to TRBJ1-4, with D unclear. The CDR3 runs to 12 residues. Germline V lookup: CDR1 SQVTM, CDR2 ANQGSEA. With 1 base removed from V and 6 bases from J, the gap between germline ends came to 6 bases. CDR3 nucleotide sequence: TGCAGCGTTGAAGGGAGGGATGAAAAACTGTTTTTT. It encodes CSVEGRDEKLFF.

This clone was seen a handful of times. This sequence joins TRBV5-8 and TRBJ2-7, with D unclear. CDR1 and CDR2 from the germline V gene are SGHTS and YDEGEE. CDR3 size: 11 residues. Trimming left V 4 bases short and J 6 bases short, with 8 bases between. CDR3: CASSLLGEQYV. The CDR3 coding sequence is TGTGCCAGCAGCCTCCTCGGCGAGCAGTACGTC.

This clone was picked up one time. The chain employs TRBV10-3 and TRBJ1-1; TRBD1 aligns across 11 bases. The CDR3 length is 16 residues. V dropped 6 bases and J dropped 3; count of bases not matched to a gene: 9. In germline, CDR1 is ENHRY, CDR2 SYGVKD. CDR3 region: CAISGGQGAADTEAFF. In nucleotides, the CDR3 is TGTGCCATCAGCGGAGGACAGGGGGCTGCTGACACTGAAGCTTTCTTT.

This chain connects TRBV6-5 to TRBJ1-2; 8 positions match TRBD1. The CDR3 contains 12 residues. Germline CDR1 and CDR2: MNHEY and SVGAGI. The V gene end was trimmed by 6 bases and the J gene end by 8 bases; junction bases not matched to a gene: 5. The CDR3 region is CASRGTGHGYTF. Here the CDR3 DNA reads TGTGCCAGCAGAGGGACAGGACACGGCTACACCTTC.

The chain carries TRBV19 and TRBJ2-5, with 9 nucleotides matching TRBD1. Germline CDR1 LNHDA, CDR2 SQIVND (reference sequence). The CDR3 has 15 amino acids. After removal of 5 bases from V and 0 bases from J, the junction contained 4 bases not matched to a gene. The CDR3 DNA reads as TGTGCCAGTAGTTTAGGACAGGGGAACCAAGAGACCCAGTACTTC. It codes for CASSLGQGNQETQYF. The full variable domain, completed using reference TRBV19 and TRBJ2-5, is DGGITQSPKYLFRKEGQNVTLSCEQNLNHDAMYWYRQDPGQGLRLIYYSQIVNDFQKGDIAEGYSVSREKKESFPLTVTSAQKNPTAFYLCASSLGQGNQETQYFGPGTRLLVL.

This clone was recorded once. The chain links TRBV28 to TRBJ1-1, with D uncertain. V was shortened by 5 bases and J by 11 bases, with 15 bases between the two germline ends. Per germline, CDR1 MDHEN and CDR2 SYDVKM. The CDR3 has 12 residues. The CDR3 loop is CASSTLTSMAFF. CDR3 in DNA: TGTGCCAGCAGTACCCTGACATCCATGGCTTTCTTT.

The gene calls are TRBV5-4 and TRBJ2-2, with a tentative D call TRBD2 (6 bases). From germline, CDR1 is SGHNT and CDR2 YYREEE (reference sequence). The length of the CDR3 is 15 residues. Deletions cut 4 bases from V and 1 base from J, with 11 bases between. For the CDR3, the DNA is TGTGCCAGCAGCCTTGGGACTTTGAACACCGGGGAGCTGTTTTTT. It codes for CASSLGTLNTGELFF. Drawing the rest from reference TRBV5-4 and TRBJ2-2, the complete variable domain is ETGVTQSPTHLIKTRGQQVTLRCSSQSGHNTVSWYQQALGQGPQFIFQYYREEENGRGNFPPRFSGLQFPNYSSELNVNALELDDSALYLCASSLGTLNTGELFFGEGSRLTVL.

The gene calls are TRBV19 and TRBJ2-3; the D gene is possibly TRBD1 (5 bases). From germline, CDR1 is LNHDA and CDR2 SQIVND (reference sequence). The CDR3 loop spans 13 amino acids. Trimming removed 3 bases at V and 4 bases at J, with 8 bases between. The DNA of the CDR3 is TGTGCCAGTAGTATCAGGGTGTCAGATACGCAGTATTTT. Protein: CASSIRVSDTQYF.

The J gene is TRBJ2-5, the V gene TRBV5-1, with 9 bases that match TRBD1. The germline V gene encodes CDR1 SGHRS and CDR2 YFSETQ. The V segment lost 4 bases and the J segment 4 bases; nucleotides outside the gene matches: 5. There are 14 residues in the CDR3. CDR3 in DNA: TGCGCCAGCAGCACGGGACAGGGTCGAGAGACCCAGTACTTC. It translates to CASSTGQGRETQYF.

CDR3 loop: CAISESGEPFF. CDR3 sequence (DNA): TGTGCCATCAGTGAGTCGGGCGAACCTTTCTTT. The chain joins TRBV10-3 to TRBJ1-1; D is unresolved. This CDR3 has 11 residues. CDR1 and CDR2 from the germline V gene are ENHRY and SYGVKD. V dropped 0 bases and J dropped 12 bases, with 8 bases sitting between them.

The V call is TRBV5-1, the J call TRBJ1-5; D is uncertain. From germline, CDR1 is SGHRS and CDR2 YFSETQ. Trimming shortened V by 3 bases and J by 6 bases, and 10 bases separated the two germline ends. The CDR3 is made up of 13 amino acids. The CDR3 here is CASSSFGGQPQHF. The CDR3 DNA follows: TGCGCCAGCAGCTCGTTCGGTGGTCAGCCCCAGCATTTT.

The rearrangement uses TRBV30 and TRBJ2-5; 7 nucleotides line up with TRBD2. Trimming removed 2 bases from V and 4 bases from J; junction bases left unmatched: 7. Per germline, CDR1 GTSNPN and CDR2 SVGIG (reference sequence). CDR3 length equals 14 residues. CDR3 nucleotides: TGTGCCTGGAGTTCTGGCGGGGAGGGAGAGACCCAGTACTTC. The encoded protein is CAWSSGGEGETQYF. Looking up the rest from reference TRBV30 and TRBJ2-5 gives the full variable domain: SQTIHQWPATLVQPVGSPLSLECTVEGTSNPNLYWYRQAAGRGLQLLFYSVGIGQISSEVPQNLSASRPQDRQFILSSKKLLLSDSGFYLCAWSSGGEGETQYFGPGTRLLVL.

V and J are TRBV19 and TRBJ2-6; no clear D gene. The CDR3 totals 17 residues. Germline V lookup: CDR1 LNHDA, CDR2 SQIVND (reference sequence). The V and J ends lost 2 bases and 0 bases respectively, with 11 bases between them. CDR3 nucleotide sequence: TGTGCCAGTAGTATACCCAGGCCCGTCTCTGGGGCCAACGTCCTGACTTTC. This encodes CASSIPRPVSGANVLTF.

The CDR3 here is CASSPTTDTQYF. The CDR3 DNA reads as TGTGCCAGCAGCCCAACCACAGATACGCAGTATTTT. V is TRBV6-2 or TRBV6-3 and J is TRBJ2-3; D gene ambiguous. Trimming shortened V by 6 bases and J by 2 bases, and 6 bases separated the two germline ends. Germline V CDR1 and CDR2: MNHEY, SVGEGT. This CDR3 is built from 12 residues.

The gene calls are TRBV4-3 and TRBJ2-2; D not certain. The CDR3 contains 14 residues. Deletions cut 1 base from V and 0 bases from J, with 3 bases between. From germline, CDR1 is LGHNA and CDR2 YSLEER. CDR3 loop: CASSQVANTGELFF. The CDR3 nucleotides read TGCGCCAGCAGCCAAGTGGCGAACACCGGGGAGCTGTTTTTT.

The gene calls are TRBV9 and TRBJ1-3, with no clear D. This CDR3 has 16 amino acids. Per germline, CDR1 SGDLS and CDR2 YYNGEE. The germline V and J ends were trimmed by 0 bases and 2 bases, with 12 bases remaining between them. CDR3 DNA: TGTGCCAGCAGCGTAGAACAGCGCAGACCTGGAAACACCATATATTTT. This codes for CASSVEQRRPGNTIYF.

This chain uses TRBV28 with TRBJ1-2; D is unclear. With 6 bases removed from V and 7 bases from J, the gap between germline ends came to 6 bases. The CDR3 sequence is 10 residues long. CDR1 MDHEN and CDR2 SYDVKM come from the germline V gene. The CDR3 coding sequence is TGTGCCAGCAGCCAGCGTGGCTACACCTTC. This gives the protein CASSQRGYTF.